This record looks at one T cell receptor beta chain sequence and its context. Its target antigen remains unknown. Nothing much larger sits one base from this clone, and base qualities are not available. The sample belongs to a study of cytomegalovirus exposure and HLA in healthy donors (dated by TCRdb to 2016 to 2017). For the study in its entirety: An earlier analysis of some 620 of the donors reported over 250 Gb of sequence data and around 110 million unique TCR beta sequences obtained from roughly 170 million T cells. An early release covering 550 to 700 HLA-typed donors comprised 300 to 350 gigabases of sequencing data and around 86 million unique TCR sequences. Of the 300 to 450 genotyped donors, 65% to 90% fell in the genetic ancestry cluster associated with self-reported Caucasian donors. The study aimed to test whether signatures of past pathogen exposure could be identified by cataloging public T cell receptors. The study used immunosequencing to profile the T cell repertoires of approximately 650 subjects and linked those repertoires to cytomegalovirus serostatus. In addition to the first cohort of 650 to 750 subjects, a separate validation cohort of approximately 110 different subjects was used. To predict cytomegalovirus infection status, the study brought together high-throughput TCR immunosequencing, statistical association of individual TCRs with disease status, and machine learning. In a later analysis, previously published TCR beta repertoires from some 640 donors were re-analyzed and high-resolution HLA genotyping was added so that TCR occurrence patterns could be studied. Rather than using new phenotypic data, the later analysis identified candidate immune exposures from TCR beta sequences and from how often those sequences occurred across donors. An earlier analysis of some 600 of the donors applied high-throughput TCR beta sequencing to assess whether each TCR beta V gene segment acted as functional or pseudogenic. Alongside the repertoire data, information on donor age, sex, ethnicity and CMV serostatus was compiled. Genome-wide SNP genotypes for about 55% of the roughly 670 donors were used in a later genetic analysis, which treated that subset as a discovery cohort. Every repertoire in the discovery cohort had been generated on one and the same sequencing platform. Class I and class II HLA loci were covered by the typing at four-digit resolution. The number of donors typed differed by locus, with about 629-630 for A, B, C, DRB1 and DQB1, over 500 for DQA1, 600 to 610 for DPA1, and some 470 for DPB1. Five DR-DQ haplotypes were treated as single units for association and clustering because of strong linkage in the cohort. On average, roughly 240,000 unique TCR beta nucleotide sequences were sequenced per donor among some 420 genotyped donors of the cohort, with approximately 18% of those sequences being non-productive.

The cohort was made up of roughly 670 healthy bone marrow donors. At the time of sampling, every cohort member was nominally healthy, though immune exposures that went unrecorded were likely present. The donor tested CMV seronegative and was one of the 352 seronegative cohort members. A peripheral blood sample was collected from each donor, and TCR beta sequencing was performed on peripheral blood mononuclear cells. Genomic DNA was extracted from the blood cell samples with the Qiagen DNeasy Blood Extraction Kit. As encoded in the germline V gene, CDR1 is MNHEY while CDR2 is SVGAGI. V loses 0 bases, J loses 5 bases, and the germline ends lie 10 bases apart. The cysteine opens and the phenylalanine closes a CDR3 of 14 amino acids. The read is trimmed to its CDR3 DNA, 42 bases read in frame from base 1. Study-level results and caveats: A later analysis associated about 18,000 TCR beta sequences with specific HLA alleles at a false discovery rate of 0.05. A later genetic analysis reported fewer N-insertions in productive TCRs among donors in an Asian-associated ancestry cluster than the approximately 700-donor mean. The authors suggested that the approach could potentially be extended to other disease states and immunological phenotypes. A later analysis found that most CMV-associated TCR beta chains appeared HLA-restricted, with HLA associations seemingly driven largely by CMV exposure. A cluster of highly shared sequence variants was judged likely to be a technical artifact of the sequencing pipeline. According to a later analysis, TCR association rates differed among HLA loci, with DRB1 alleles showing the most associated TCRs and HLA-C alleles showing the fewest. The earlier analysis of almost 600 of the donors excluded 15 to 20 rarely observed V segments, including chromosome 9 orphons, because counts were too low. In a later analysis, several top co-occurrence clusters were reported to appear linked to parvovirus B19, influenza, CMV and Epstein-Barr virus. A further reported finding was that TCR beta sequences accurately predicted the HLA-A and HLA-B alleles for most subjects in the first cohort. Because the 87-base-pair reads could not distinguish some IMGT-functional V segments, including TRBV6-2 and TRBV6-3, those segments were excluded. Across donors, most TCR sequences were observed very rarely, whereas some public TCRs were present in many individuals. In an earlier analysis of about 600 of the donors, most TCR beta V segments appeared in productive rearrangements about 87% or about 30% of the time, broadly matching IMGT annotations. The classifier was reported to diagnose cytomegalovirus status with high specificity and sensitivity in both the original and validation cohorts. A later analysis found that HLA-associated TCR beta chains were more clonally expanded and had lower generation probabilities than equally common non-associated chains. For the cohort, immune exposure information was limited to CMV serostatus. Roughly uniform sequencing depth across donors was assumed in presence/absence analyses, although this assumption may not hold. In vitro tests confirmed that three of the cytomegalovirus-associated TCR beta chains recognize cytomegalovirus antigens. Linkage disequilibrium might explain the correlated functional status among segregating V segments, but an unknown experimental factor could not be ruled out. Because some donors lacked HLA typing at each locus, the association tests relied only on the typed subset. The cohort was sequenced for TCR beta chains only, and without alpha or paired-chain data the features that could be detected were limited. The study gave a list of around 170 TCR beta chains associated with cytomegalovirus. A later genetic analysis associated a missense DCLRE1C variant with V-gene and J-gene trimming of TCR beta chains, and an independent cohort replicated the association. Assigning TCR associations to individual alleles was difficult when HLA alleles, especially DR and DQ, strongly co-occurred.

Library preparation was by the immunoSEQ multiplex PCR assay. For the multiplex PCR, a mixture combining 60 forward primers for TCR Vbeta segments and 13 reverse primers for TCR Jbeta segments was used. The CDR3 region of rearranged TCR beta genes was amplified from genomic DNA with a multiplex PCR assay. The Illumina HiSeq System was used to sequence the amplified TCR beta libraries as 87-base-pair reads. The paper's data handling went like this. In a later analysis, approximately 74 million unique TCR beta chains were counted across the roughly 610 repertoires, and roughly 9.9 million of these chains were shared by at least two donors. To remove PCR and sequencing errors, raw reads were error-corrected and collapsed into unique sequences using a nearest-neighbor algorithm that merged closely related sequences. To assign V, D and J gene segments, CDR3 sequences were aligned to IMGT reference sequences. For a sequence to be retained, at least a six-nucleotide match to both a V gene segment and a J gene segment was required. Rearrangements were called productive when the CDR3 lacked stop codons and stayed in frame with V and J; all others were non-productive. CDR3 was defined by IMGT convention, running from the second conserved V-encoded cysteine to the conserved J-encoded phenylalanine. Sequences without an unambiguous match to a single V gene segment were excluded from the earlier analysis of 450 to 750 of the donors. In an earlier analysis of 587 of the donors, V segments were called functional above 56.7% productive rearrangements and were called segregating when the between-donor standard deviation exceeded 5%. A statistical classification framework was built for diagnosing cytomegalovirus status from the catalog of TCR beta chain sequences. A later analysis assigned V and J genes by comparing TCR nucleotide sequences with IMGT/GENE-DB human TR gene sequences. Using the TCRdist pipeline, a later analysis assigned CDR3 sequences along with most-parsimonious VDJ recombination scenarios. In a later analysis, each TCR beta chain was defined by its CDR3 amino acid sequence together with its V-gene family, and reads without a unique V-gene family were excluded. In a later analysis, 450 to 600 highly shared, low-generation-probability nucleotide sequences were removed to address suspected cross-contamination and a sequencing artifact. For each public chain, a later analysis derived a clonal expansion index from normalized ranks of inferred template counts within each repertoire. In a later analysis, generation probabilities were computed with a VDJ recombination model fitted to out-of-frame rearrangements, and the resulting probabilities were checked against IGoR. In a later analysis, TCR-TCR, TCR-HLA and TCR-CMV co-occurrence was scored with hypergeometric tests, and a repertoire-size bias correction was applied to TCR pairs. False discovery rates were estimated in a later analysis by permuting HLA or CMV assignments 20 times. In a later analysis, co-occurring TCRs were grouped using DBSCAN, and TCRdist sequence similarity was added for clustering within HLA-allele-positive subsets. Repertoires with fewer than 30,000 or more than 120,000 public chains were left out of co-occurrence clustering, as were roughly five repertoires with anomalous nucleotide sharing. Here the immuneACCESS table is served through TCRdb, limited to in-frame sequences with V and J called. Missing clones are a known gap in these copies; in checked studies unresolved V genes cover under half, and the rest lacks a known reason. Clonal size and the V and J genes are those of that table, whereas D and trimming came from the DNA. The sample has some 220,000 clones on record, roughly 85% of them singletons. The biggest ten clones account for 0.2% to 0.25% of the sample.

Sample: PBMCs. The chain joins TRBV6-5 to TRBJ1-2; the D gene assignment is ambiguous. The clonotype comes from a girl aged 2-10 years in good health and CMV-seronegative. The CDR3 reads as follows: CASSYSDGPYGYTF. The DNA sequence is TGTGCCAGCAGTTACTCGGATGGGCCTTATGGCTACACCTTC.